The 9 T cell receptor beta chains listed next were all sequenced from one sample in a study of blood T cell repertoires in COVID-19. The table came from immunoSEQ multiplex PCR; TCRdb's copy has only in-frame clones and leaves some out. The sample lists 90,000 to 100,000 clones, 90% occurring once. Specimen: peripheral blood. All receptors derive from a man aged 50 to 60 with acute or convalescent COVID-19.

The chain combines TRBV11-3 with TRBJ2-7, with a possible D match to TRBD2 (5 bases). Germline V lookup: CDR1 SGHNT, CDR2 YENEEA. V dropped 5 bases and J dropped 2 bases, with 7 bases sitting between them. The CDR3 spans 12 residues. CDR3: CASSPGTYEQYF. As DNA, the CDR3 is TGTGCCAGCAGCCCCGGGACCTACGAGCAGTACTTC.

In DNA form, the CDR3 reads TGTGCCACCAGTGATCGGGACAAGGGAGCCCCAGATACGCAGTATTTT. Amino acids: CATSDRDKGAPDTQYF. The rearrangement joins TRBV24-1 to TRBJ2-3; a weak D match, TRBD1 (6 bases). CDR3 length equals 16 residues. Looked up from germline, CDR1 is KGHDR and CDR2 is SFDVKD. V lost 3 bases and J 4 bases, leaving 16 bases between the germline ends.

This clone appeared a few times. This chain links TRBV15 with TRBJ1-5; D ambiguous. Germline V gene lookup returns CDR1 LNHNV and CDR2 YYDKDF (reference sequence). The CDR3 has 14 amino acids. V dropped 1 base and J dropped 0 bases, with 4 bases sitting between them. In DNA form, the CDR3 reads TGTGCCACCAGCAGAGGCGGTAGCAATCAGCCCCAGCATTTT. Translated, it gives CATSRGGSNQPQHF.

The rearrangement links TRBV14 to TRBJ2-1; 7 nucleotides match TRBD2. The V and J ends lost 1 base and 5 bases, in that order; junction bases with no gene match: 8. The length of the CDR3 is 16 residues. Germline V lookup: CDR1 SGHDN, CDR2 FVKESK. The CDR3: CASSQAGLLNHNEQFF. The CDR3 bases are TGTGCCAGCAGCCAAGCGGGACTATTAAACCACAATGAGCAGTTCTTC.

The rearrangement joins TRBV18 to TRBJ1-1; D perhaps matches TRBD1 (6 bases). This CDR3 has 13 residues. V was pared by 4 bases and J by 2 bases, with 8 bases between. Germline CDR1 and CDR2: KGHSH and LQKENI. CDR3 amino acids: CASSRQENTEAFF. The CDR3, as DNA: TGTGCCAGCTCACGACAGGAAAACACTGAAGCTTTCTTT.

For the CDR3, the DNA is TGTGCCAGCAGCTCTCCGGGACAGGGACATTCACCCCTCCACTTT. Residues: CASSSPGQGHSPLHF. This rearrangement joins TRBV7-9 to TRBJ1-6; 9 bases agree with TRBD1. From germline, CDR1 is SEHNR and CDR2 FQNEAQ (reference sequence). This CDR3 spans 15 amino acids. The ends lost 4 bases at V and 8 bases at J; junction bases unmatched: 6.

On this clone: In the same sample, other DNA sequences code for this CDR3. V and J are TRBV12-3 or TRBV12-4 and TRBJ2-2; D is undetermined. The CDR3 extends over 11 amino acids. V was clipped by 4 bases and J by 5 bases, with 2 bases between them. The CDR3 sequence: CASSSTGELFF. The CDR3 bases are TGTGCCAGCAGTTCTACCGGGGAGCTGTTTTTT.

The rearrangement joins TRBV6-5 to TRBJ2-1; TRBD2 agrees at 11 bases. Looked up from germline, CDR1 is MNHEY and CDR2 is SVGAGI. The CDR3 length is 15 residues. V shed 4 bases, J shed 4 bases, and the junction held 3 bases outside the gene matches. CDR3 loop: CASSLTSGVYNEQFF. For the CDR3, the DNA is TGTGCCAGCAGTTTGACTAGCGGGGTTTACAATGAGCAGTTCTTC.

The V call is TRBV9, the J call TRBJ2-7; TRBD1 agrees at 7 bases. Germline V gene sequence: CDR1 SGDLS, CDR2 YYNGEE. CDR3 size: 14 residues. Unmatched junction bases numbered 11, after V lost 4 bases and J lost 7 bases. DNA of the CDR3: TGTGCCAGCAGCTGGGACAGTGGGGCGTGGGAGCAGTACTTC. Protein product: CASSWDSGAWEQYF.